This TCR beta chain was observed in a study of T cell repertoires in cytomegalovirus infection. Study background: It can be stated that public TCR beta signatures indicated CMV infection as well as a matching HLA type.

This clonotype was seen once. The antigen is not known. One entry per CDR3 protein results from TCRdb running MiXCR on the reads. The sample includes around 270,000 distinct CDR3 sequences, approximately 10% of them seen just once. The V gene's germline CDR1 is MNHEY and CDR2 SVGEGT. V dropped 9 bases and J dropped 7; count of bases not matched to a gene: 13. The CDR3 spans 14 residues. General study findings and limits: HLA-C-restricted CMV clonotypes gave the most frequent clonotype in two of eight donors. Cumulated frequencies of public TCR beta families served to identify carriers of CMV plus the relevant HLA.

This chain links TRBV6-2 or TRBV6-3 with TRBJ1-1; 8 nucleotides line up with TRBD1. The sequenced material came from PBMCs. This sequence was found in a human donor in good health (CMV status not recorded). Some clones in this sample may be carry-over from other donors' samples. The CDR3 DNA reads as TGTGCCAGTAAGCGGTTGGGACAGGCGTTTGAAGCTTTCTTT. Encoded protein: CASKRLGQAFEAFF.